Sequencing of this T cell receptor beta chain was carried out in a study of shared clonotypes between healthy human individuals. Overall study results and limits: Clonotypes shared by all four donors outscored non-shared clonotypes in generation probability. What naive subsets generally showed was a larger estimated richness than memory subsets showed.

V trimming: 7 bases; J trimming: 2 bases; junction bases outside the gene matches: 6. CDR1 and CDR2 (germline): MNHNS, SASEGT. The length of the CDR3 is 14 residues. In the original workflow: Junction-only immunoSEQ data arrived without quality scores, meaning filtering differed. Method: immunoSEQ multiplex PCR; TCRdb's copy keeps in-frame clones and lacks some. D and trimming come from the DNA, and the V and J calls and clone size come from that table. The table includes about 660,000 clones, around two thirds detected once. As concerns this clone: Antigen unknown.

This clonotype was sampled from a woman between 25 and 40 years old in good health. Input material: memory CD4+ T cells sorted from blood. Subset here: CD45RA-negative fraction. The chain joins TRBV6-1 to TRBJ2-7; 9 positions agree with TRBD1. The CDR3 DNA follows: TGTGCCAGCATTCCGGGACAGGGTACCTACGAGCAGTACTTC. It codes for CASIPGQGTYEQYF.